This T cell receptor beta chain was identified during a study of chemoradiotherapy in HPV16-positive cancers. At the level of the study: Two HPV16-positive patients' cells yielded candidate HPV-specific clones and common motifs.

Assay: immunoSEQ multiplex PCR; the TCRdb copy retains only in-frame clones and omits some. The sample consists of under 85,000 clones, roughly 90% of them appearing once. The study's findings and limits: Candidate HPV-specific clones and E7-related TCR motifs grew in tumor during treatment. Only two HPV16-positive patients supplied the functional HPV-specificity definition.

The CDR3 length is 17 residues. CDR1 SGHRS and CDR2 YFSETQ come from the germline V gene. V lost 4 bases and J lost 0, with 17 bases in between. Comment on this clone: Its target is not known.

Repeated repertoire sampling spanned the course of chemoradiotherapy. Source: blood, taken from a patient who underwent chemoradiotherapy. The V call is TRBV5-1, the J call TRBJ2-1, with a tentative D call TRBD2 (6 bases). The receptor was derived from a human donor with HPV-associated anogenital cancer. The CDR3 region has the DNA TGCGCCAGCAGCCCTTGGACTATCCAAAGCTCCTACAATGAGCAGTTCTTC. This translates into CASSPWTIQSSYNEQFF.